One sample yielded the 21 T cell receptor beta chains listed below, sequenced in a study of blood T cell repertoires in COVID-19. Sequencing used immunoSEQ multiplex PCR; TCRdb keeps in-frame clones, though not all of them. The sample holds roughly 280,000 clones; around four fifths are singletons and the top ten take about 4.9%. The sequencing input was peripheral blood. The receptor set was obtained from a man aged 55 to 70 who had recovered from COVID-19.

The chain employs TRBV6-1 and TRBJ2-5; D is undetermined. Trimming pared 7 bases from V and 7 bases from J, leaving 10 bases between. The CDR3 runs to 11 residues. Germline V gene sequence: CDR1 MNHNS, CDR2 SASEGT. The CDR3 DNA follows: TGTGCCAGCACCCAATCAGGGACCCAGTACTTC. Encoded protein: CASTQSGTQYF.

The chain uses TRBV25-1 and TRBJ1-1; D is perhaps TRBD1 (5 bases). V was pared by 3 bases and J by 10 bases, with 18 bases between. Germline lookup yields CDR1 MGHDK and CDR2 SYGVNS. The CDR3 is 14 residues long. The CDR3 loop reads CASSEDKGRRRAFF. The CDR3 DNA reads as TGTGCCAGCAGTGAGGACAAGGGCCGTAGGAGAGCTTTCTTT.

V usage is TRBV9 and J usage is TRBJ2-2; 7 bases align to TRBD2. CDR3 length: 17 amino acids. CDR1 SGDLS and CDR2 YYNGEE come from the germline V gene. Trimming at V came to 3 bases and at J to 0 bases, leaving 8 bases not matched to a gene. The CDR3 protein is CASSALALAANTGELFF. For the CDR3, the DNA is TGTGCCAGCAGCGCCCTAGCTCTAGCGGCGAACACCGGGGAGCTGTTTTTT.

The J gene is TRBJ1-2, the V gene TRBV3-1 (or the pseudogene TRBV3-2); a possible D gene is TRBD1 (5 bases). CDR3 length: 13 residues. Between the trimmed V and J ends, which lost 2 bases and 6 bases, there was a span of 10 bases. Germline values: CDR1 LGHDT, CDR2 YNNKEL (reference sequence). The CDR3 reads CASSQPPGNGYTF. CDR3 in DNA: TGTGCCAGCAGCCAACCACCAGGGAATGGCTACACCTTC.

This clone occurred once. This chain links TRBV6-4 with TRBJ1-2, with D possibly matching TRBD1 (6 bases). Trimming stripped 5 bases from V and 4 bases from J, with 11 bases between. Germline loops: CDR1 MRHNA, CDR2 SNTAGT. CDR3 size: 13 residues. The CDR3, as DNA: TGTGCCAGCAGTACGACAGGAAGCTATGGCTACACCTTC. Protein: CASSTTGSYGYTF.

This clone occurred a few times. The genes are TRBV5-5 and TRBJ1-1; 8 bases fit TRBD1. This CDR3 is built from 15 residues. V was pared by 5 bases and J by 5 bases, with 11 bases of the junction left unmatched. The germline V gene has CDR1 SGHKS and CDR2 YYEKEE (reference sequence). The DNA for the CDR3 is TGTGCCAGCAGAAGGACAGGGACCCTGGGGACTGAAGCTTTCTTT. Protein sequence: CASRRTGTLGTEAFF.

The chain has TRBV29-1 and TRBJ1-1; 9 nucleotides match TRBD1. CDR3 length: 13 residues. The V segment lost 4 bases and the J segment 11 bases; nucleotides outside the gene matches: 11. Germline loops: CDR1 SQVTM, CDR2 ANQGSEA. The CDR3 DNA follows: TGCAGCGTTGCCCAACAGGGGGCCTTGAGGGCTTTCTTT. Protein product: CSVAQQGALRAFF.

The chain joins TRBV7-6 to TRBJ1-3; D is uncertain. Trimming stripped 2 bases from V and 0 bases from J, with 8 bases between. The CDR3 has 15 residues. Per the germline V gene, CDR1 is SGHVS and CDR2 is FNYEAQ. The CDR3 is CASSLQDFSGNTIYF. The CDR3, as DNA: TGTGCCAGCAGCTTACAGGACTTCTCTGGAAACACCATATATTTT.

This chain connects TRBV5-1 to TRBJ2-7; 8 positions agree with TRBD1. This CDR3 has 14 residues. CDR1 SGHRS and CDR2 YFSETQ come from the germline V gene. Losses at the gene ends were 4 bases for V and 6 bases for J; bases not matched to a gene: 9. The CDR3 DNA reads TGCGCCAGCAGCAATGGACAGGGTACGGGCGAGCAGTACTTC. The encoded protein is CASSNGQGTGEQYF.

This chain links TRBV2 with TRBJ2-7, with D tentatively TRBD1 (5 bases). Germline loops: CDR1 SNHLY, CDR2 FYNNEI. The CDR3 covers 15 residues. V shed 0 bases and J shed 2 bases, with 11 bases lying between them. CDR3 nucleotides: TGTGCCAGCAGTGAAGCGTGGCAGGGAACCTACGAGCAGTACTTC. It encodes CASSEAWQGTYEQYF. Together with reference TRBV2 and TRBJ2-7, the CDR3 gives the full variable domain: EPEVTQTPSHQVTQMGQEVILRCVPISNHLYFYWYRQILGQKVEFLVSFYNNEISEKSEIFDDQFSVERPDGSNFTLKIRSTKLEDSAMYFCASSEAWQGTYEQYFGPGTRLTVT.

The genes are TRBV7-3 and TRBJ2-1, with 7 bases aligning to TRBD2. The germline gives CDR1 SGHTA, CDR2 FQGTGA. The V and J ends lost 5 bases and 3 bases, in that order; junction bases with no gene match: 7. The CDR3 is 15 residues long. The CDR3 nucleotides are TGTGCCAGCAGCGATTCCGGGACTATCTACAATGAGCAGTTCTTC. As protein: CASSDSGTIYNEQFF.

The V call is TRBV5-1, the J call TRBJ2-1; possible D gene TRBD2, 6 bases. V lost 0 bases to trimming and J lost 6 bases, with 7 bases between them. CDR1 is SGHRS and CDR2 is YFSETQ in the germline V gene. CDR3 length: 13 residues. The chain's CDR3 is CASSLVGGNEQFF. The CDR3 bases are TGCGCCAGCAGCTTGGTCGGGGGCAATGAGCAGTTCTTC. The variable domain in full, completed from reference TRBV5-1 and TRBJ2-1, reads KAGVTQTPRYLIKTRGQQVTLSCSPISGHRSVSWYQQTPGQGLQFLFEYFSETQRNKGNFPGRFSGRQFSNSRSEMNVSTLELGDSALYLCASSLVGGNEQFFGPGTRLTVL.

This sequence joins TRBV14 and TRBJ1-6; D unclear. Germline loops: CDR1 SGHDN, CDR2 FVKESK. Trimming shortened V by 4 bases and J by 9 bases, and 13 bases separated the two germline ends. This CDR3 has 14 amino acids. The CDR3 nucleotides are TGTGCCAGCAGCCTAGGGAGCTTCGGTTCACCCCTCCACTTT. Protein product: CASSLGSFGSPLHF.

The CDR3 spells CASMGQSSYEQYF. The CDR3 coding sequence is TGTGCCAGCATGGGACAGAGCTCCTACGAGCAGTACTTC. J is TRBJ2-7 and V is TRBV25-1; 7 bases are shared with TRBD1. The CDR3 runs 13 residues. Germline assignment: CDR1 MGHDK and CDR2 SYGVNS. V was clipped by 7 bases and J by 0 bases; unmatched bases: 3.

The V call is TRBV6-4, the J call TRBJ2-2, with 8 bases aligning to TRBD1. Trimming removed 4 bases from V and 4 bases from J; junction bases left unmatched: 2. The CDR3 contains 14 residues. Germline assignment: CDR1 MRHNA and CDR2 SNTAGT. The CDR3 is CASSAQGATGELFF. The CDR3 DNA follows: TGTGCCAGCAGTGCTCAGGGGGCCACCGGGGAGCTGTTTTTT.

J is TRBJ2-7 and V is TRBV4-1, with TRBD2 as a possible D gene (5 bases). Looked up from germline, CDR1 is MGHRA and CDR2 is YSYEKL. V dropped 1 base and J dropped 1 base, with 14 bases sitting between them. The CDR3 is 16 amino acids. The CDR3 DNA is TGCGCCAGCAGCCAAGCGGGATTCGACCTATCCTACGAGCAGTACTTC. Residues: CASSQAGFDLSYEQYF.

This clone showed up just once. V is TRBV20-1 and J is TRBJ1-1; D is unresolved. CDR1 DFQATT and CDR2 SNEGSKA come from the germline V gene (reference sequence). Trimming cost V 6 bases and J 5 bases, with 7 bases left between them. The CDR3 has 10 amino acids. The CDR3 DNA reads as TGCAGTGCCTTGAGGACTGAAGCTTTCTTT. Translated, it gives CSALRTEAFF.

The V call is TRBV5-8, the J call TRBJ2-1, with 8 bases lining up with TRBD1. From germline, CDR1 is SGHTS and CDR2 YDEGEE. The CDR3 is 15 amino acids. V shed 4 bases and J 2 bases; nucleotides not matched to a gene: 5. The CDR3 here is CASSPQGDPYNEQFF. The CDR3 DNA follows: TGTGCCAGCAGCCCACAGGGGGATCCCTACAATGAGCAGTTCTTC. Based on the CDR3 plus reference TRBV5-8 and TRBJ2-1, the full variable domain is EAGVTQSPTHLIKTRGQQATLRCSPISGHTSVYWYQQALGLGLQFLLWYDEGEERNRGNFPPRFSGRQFPNYSSELNVNALELEDSALYLCASSPQGDPYNEQFFGPGTRLTVL.

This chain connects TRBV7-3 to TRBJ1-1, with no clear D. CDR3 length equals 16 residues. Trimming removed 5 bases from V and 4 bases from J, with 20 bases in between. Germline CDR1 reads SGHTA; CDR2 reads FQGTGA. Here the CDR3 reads CASSPFSPTRGTEAFF. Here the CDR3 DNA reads TGTGCCAGCAGCCCCTTTAGCCCGACTCGGGGCACTGAAGCTTTCTTT.

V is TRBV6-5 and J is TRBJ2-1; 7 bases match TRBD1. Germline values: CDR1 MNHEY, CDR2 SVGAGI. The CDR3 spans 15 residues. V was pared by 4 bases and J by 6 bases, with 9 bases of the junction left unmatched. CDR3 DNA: TGTGCCAGCAGTTTACGACAGGGATCGGCCAATGAGCAGTTCTTC. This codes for CASSLRQGSANEQFF.

The CDR3 reads CASSYGGHNYEQYF. The CDR3 coding sequence is TGTGCCAGCAGTTATGGGGGACATAACTACGAGCAGTACTTC. The V gene is TRBV6-5, the J gene TRBJ2-7, with a tentative D call TRBD1 (6 bases). Looked up from germline, CDR1 is MNHEY and CDR2 is SVGAGI. V was pared by 3 bases and J by 3 bases, with 12 bases between. This CDR3 is built from 14 residues.